The T cell receptor (beta chain) described here comes from a study of chemoradiotherapy in HPV16-positive cancers. Overall study results and limits: Functional assays defining HPV-specific T cells used only two HPV16-positive patients.

This clone came up once. Antigen unknown. This CDR3 is also generated by other DNA sequences in the sample. Method: immunoSEQ multiplex PCR; TCRdb's copy keeps in-frame clones and lacks some. The table has about 5,700 clones, about nine tenths seen once. This CDR3 contains 14 residues. Trimming pared 1 base from V and 4 bases from J, leaving 11 bases between. The germline V gene has CDR1 SEHNR and CDR2 FQNEAQ (reference sequence). The sequencing here drew on blood, taken from a patient who underwent chemoradiotherapy. This clonotype originated in a human donor with HPV-associated anogenital cancer. V usage is TRBV7-9 and J usage is TRBJ2-7; tentatively, D is TRBD1 or TRBD2 (6 bases each). The CDR3 sequence: CASSLGGARYEQYF. The CDR3 DNA sequence: TGTGCCAGCAGCTTAGGGGGGGCTCGTTACGAGCAGTACTTC.